The clone carrying this T cell receptor (beta chain) was recorded many times. What it binds is unknown. The data were taken from a study of CD8+CD57+ T cells in acquired aplastic anemia. Study-level findings and limits: Patients and controls shared some 29 CD8+ CDR3 sequences, which appeared highly expressed in patients and within their immunodominant clones.

Profiling of TCR beta VDJ combinations and CDR3 sequences used genomic DNA as template. TCRdb itself ran the reads through MiXCR, one entry per CDR3 protein. The table shows some 150,000 distinct CDR3 sequences, with about 40% occurring only once. V dropped 1 base and J dropped 8 bases, with 19 bases sitting between them. Germline CDR1 reads SGHNT; CDR2 reads YYREEE (reference sequence). CDR3 length: 16 residues. Sample: sorted CD4+, CD8+, or CD8+CD57+ T cells (not recorded which) from PBMCs. This TCR came from a human donor in good health, serving as a control. The chain joins TRBV5-4 to TRBJ2-4; a weak D match, TRBD1 (5 bases). In DNA form, the CDR3 reads TGTGCCAGCAGCTTGAGTATAGGGGTTCAAGGTGACATTCAGTACTTC. It yields the protein CASSLSIGVQGDIQYF. Complete variable domain (other parts from reference TRBV5-4 and TRBJ2-4): ETGVTQSPTHLIKTRGQQVTLRCSSQSGHNTVSWYQQALGQGPQFIFQYYREEENGRGNFPPRFSGLQFPNYSSELNVNALELDDSALYLCASSLSIGVQGDIQYFGAGTRLSVL.